A single sample is the source of the 22 T cell receptor beta chains below, sequenced in a study of early T cells in non-severe SARS-CoV-2 infection. TCRdb redid the calling of the 5' RACE reads with MiXCR, one entry per CDR3 protein. This table holds about 99,000 distinct CDR3 sequences, approximately 16% found once. The sequenced sample was whole blood. Receptors originate from an adult who was a healthcare worker with PCR-confirmed SARS-CoV-2 infection or an uninfected control (not recorded which).

This clonotype was found many times. The rearrangement links TRBV29-1 to TRBJ2-7; D gene ambiguous. This CDR3 region has 12 residues. CDR1 is SQVTM and CDR2 is ANQGSEA in the germline V gene. Trimming pared 4 bases from V and 3 bases from J, leaving 10 bases between. Written as DNA, the CDR3 is TGCAGCGTTGTAGGGCAAGTCTACGAGCAGTACTTC. It is translated as CSVVGQVYEQYF.

A few counts support this clonotype. The chain links TRBV2 to TRBJ1-2, with 8 bases fitting TRBD1. The junction had 4 bases not matched to a gene; V was cut back by 3 bases and J by 7 bases. The CDR3 has 13 residues. Germline values: CDR1 SNHLY, CDR2 FYNNEI. The CDR3 region has the DNA TGTGCCAGCAGTGACAGGGGGCAGGTTGGCTACACCTTC. Encoded protein: CASSDRGQVGYTF.

This clonotype has a handful of counts. This chain connects TRBV20-1 to TRBJ1-1; 7 nucleotides match TRBD1. V gave up 3 bases and J gave up 4 bases; unmatched junction bases: 8. CDR1 DFQATT and CDR2 SNEGSKA come from the germline V gene (reference sequence). The CDR3 is 14 amino acids. This CDR3 is CSASYRGSGTEAFF. DNA for the CDR3: TGCAGTGCTAGTTACAGGGGCTCCGGCACTGAAGCTTTCTTT.

This clonotype was seen repeatedly, ten times or more. CDR3 nucleotides: TGTGCCAGCAGTTTACTCGGGACTGTGAGCACAGATACGCAGTATTTT. As protein: CASSLLGTVSTDTQYF. The genes are TRBV6-5 and TRBJ2-3; D perhaps matches TRBD2 (6 bases). Germline V gene lookup returns CDR1 MNHEY and CDR2 SVGAGI. The CDR3 length is 16 residues. The V and J ends lost 4 bases and 0 bases respectively, with 14 bases between them.

V is TRBV20-1 and J is TRBJ1-1, with TRBD1 matching over 8 bases. The CDR3 extends over 13 amino acids. Trimming at V came to 6 bases and at J to 0 bases, leaving 3 bases not matched to a gene. Germline loops: CDR1 DFQATT, CDR2 SNEGSKA (reference sequence). The CDR3, as DNA: TGCAGTGCGGGGGACAGGTTGAACACTGAAGCTTTCTTT. It specifies CSAGDRLNTEAFF.

J is TRBJ2-1 and V is TRBV29-1; tentative D call: TRBD1 (5 bases). The CDR3 is 11 amino acids. The germline V gene encodes CDR1 SQVTM and CDR2 ANQGSEA. Between the trimmed V and J ends, which lost 7 bases and 5 bases, there was a span of 9 bases. CDR3 residues: CSAGYHNEQFF. CDR3 in DNA: TGCAGCGCAGGGTACCACAATGAGCAGTTCTTC.

This clonotype was picked up a small number of times. The CDR3 loop reads CASSRLAGFDYNEQFF. The CDR3 DNA sequence: TGTGCCAGCAGCAGACTAGCGGGGTTTGACTACAATGAGCAGTTCTTC. The V call is TRBV12-3 or TRBV12-4, the J call TRBJ2-1; 11 bases are a match to TRBD2. The CDR3 consists of 16 residues. V lost 6 bases, J lost 3 bases, and 7 bases stayed unmatched.

The V gene is TRBV5-1, the J gene TRBJ2-7; no clear D gene. Germline lookup yields CDR1 SGHRS and CDR2 YFSETQ. V was pared by 0 bases and J by 5 bases, with 6 bases between. This CDR3 region has 12 residues. The CDR3 nucleotides are TGCGCCAGCAGCTTGGAGTTCGACGAGCAGTACTTC. Amino acids: CASSLEFDEQYF.

This clonotype occurred a few times. This chain links TRBV2 with TRBJ2-6; 8 nucleotides align to TRBD1. The ends lost 2 bases at V and 4 bases at J; junction bases unmatched: 7. The germline gives CDR1 SNHLY, CDR2 FYNNEI. CDR3 length: 17 amino acids. CDR3: CASSEHYRGDGANVLTF. The CDR3 DNA reads TGTGCCAGCAGTGAACATTACAGGGGGGACGGGGCCAACGTCCTGACTTTC.

This clonotype was seen only a few times. The chain combines TRBV3-1 with TRBJ2-2, with a weak D call TRBD1 (6 bases). Germline V gene data show CDR1 as LGHDT and CDR2 as YNNKEL (reference sequence). V lost 4 bases and J 0 bases, leaving 15 bases between the germline ends. The CDR3 is 17 residues long. For the CDR3, the DNA is TGTGCCAGCAGCCCACCCACCAGGACAGCGAACACCGGGGAGCTGTTTTTT. Residues: CASSPPTRTANTGELFF. The full variable domain, with the rest looked up from reference TRBV3-1 and TRBJ2-2, is DTAVSQTPKYLVTQMGNDKSIKCEQNLGHDTMYWYKQDSKKFLKIMFSYNNKELIINETVPNRFSPKSPDKAHLNLHINSLELGDSAVYFCASSPPTRTANTGELFFGEGSRLTVL.

This clonotype has a handful of counts. The V call is TRBV7-6, the J call TRBJ1-1, with 9 bases identical to TRBD1. The CDR3 covers 17 residues. V dropped 4 bases and J dropped 3; count of bases not matched to a gene: 12. CDR1 and CDR2 (germline): SGHVS, FNYEAQ. The DNA of the CDR3 is TGTGCCAGCAGCTCCGGGACAGGGAGGGCGTCTGACACTGAAGCTTTCTTT. Translated, it gives CASSSGTGRASDTEAFF.

This rearrangement joins TRBV27 to TRBJ2-2; 8 bases match TRBD2. Germline CDR1 reads MNHEY; CDR2 reads SMNVEV (reference sequence). The V segment lost 1 base and the J segment 3 bases; nucleotides outside the gene matches: 4. This CDR3 contains 16 residues. In DNA form, the CDR3 reads TGTGCCAGCAGTTTATTCGGGGGGGCGGACACCGGGGAGCTGTTTTTT. Its translation is CASSLFGGADTGELFF.

This clonotype was detected ten times or more. The J gene is TRBJ2-7, the V gene TRBV12-3 or TRBV12-4; D uncertain. V was cut by 6 bases and J by 2 bases, with 8 bases left in between. The CDR3 consists of 12 residues. Here the CDR3 DNA reads TGTGCCAGCAGCCACGACACCTACGAGCAGTACTTC. Protein sequence: CASSHDTYEQYF.

The chain has TRBV5-1 and TRBJ1-2, with D maybe TRBD1 (6 bases). The CDR3 has 15 amino acids. The V gene's germline CDR1 is SGHRS and CDR2 YFSETQ. V gave up 5 bases and J gave up 3 bases, with 17 bases separating them. CDR3 nucleotide sequence: TGCGCCAGCAGGGAGACAGGTCTGACTCACTATGGCTACACCTTC. This sequence encodes CASRETGLTHYGYTF.

The rearrangement uses TRBV25-1 and TRBJ1-1, with a weak D call TRBD1 (6 bases). The CDR3 is made up of 14 amino acids. V lost 4 bases and J 7 bases, leaving 16 bases between the germline ends. Germline V gene data show CDR1 as MGHDK and CDR2 as SYGVNS. The CDR3 DNA reads TGTGCCAGCAGTGGAGCGGGGGGCGTGGGTGAAGCTTTCTTT. It encodes CASSGAGGVGEAFF.

This clonotype came up a few times. J is TRBJ2-1 and V is TRBV11-2; weak D call: TRBD2 (6 bases). The CDR3 consists of 15 residues. V was pared by 3 bases and J by 4 bases, with 13 bases between. The V gene's germline CDR1 is SGHAT and CDR2 FQNNGV. CDR3 amino acids: CASSLGDSAYNEQFF. DNA for the CDR3: TGTGCCAGCAGCTTGGGGGACTCCGCATACAATGAGCAGTTCTTC.

The sample holds a few counts of this clonotype. V is TRBV28 and J is TRBJ2-3; D may be TRBD1 (6 bases). V lost 0 bases to trimming and J lost 1 base, with 23 bases between them. The CDR3 has 20 amino acids. Germline values: CDR1 MDHEN, CDR2 SYDVKM. DNA for the CDR3: TGTGCCAGCAGTTTATGGGGGGACACCGGCCCAAAGCAAGGCACAGATACGCAGTATTTT. Its translation is CASSLWGDTGPKQGTDTQYF.

The V call is TRBV7-9, the J call TRBJ2-3, with 8 bases lining up with TRBD1. With V trimmed by 5 bases and J by 5 bases, 9 bases remained unmatched. Germline CDR1 and CDR2: SEHNR and FQNEAQ (reference sequence). The CDR3 extends over 15 amino acids. The CDR3 region has the DNA TGTGCCAGCAGCCCTAGGACAGGGATTGTAGATACGCAGTATTTT. Its protein product is CASSPRTGIVDTQYF.

The chain carries TRBV12-3 or TRBV12-4 and TRBJ2-7, with 7 bases fitting TRBD1. The CDR3 sequence is 14 residues long. Trimming removed 7 bases from V and 2 bases from J; junction bases left unmatched: 8. The CDR3 here is CASTRSGGAYEQYF. CDR3 coding DNA: TGTGCCAGCACAAGGTCAGGGGGAGCCTACGAGCAGTACTTC.

The chain has TRBV28 and TRBJ2-3, with 10 nucleotides matching TRBD2. The CDR3 length is 13 residues. From germline, CDR1 is MDHEN and CDR2 SYDVKM. With 5 bases clipped from V and 6 bases from J, the junction kept 2 bases outside the gene matches. The CDR3 DNA sequence: TGTGCCAGCAGTGTACTAGCGGGGGATACGCAGTATTTT. This sequence encodes CASSVLAGDTQYF.

This clonotype was observed many times. This chain uses TRBV20-1 with TRBJ2-3, with D perhaps TRBD1 (5 bases). Germline assignment: CDR1 DFQATT and CDR2 SNEGSKA (reference sequence). The CDR3 length is 12 residues. The CDR3 DNA reads TGCAGCCCCAAAGGGGGCACAGATACGCAGTATTTT. It translates to CSPKGGTDTQYF.

This clonotype was seen more than once but under ten times. The chain uses TRBV27 and TRBJ2-7; 9 nucleotides line up with TRBD2. V shed 2 bases and J 3 bases; nucleotides not matched to a gene: 5. Germline V lookup: CDR1 MNHEY, CDR2 SMNVEV (reference sequence). This CDR3 has 15 residues. The CDR3 coding sequence is TGTGCCAGCAGTTTAGCGGGAGGGCCGCACTACGAGCAGTACTTC. It specifies CASSLAGGPHYEQYF.